A single sample is the source of the 19 T cell receptor beta chains below, sequenced in a study of identifying expanded T cells in peripheral blood. Libraries were prepared by immunoSEQ multiplex PCR; TCRdb keeps only in-frame clonotypes and omits some of them. The data show under 100,000 clones, roughly 85% seen once. Sequencing input: blood. The origin of the receptors is a person between 18 and 75 years old in good health.

The chain joins TRBV6-4 to TRBJ1-2, with 9 bases identical to TRBD1. V was clipped by 6 bases and J by 6 bases; unmatched bases: 5. Germline CDR1 reads MRHNA; CDR2 reads SNTAGT. This CDR3 is 13 amino acids long. The chain's CDR3 is CASRPGQGDGYTF. The CDR3 region has the DNA TGTGCCAGCAGACCGGGACAGGGCGATGGCTACACCTTC.

The rearrangement links TRBV19 to TRBJ2-2, with D hard to call. Germline assignment: CDR1 LNHDA and CDR2 SQIVND (reference sequence). V was clipped by 3 bases and J by 12 bases, with 11 bases between them. The CDR3 runs to 12 residues. CDR3 sequence: CASSIKGSQLFF. CDR3 in DNA: TGTGCCAGTAGTATTAAGGGCAGTCAGCTGTTTTTT. Full variable domain (missing parts from reference TRBV19 and TRBJ2-2): DGGITQSPKYLFRKEGQNVTLSCEQNLNHDAMYWYRQDPGQGLRLIYYSQIVNDFQKGDIAEGYSVSREKKESFPLTVTSAQKNPTAFYLCASSIKGSQLFFGEGSRLTVL.

This clone was counted once. The chain couples TRBV5-1 to TRBJ2-1, with TRBD1 identical over 8 bases. This CDR3 has 13 amino acids. J lost 8 bases, V lost 4 bases, and 5 bases had no gene match. CDR1 is SGHRS, CDR2 YFSETQ, per germline. CDR3 nucleotide sequence: TGCGCCAGCAGCCCGGACAGGGAGTATGAGCAGTTCTTC. Its translation is CASSPDREYEQFF.

The gene calls are TRBV7-8 and TRBJ1-2, with D tentatively TRBD1 (5 bases). Trimming cost V 1 base and J 9 bases, with 18 bases left between them. The germline CDR1 and CDR2 sequences are SGHVS and FQNEAQ. The CDR3 consists of 15 residues. CDR3 in DNA: TGTGCCAGCAGCTTAGGGGGCAGCCCCTCTGCGCGCTACACCTTC. It specifies CASSLGGSPSARYTF.

This rearrangement joins TRBV15 to TRBJ1-2; 8 bases are a match to TRBD1. Trimming cost V 5 bases and J 4 bases; bases outside gene matches: 6. There are 14 residues in the CDR3. CDR1 and CDR2 (germline): LNHNV, YYDKDF (reference sequence). CDR3 coding DNA: TGTGCCACCAGCTCCGACAGGGGAGGCTATGGCTACACCTTC. Protein: CATSSDRGGYGYTF.

The chain has TRBV27 and TRBJ1-5; the D is unclear. Trimming removed 5 bases at V and 2 bases at J, with 10 bases between. Germline V CDR1 and CDR2: MNHEY, SMNVEV (reference sequence). This CDR3 has 14 residues. CDR3 sequence: CASSARMGNQPQHF. The DNA of the CDR3 is TGTGCCAGCAGTGCCCGGATGGGCAATCAGCCCCAGCATTTT.

V gene TRBV5-8 combines with J gene TRBJ2-2; TRBD1 agrees at 7 bases. The ends lost 0 bases at V and 0 bases at J; junction bases unmatched: 5. The V gene's germline CDR1 is SGHTS and CDR2 YDEGEE. There are 17 residues in the CDR3. The chain's CDR3 is CASSLGGTGANTGELFF. CDR3 coding DNA: TGTGCCAGCAGCTTGGGCGGTACAGGGGCGAACACCGGGGAGCTGTTTTTT.

The chain combines TRBV4-3 with TRBJ1-1; D is ambiguous. The CDR3 consists of 16 residues. The V end was cut by 0 bases, the J end by 1 base, with 12 bases between. CDR1 is LGHNA and CDR2 is YSLEER in the germline V gene. The CDR3 spells CASSQDLGLQNTEAFF. CDR3 DNA: TGCGCCAGCAGCCAAGATCTAGGCCTACAGAACACTGAAGCTTTCTTT.

This clone was counted once. This chain joins TRBV18 and TRBJ2-4; the D gene is possibly TRBD1 (5 bases). Trimming removed 1 base from V and 7 bases from J, with 5 bases in between. Per the germline V gene, CDR1 is KGHSH and CDR2 is LQKENI. This CDR3 is built from 12 residues. The CDR3 loop is CASSPQGNIQYF. Here the CDR3 DNA reads TGTGCCAGCTCACCACAGGGGAACATTCAGTACTTC.

The V call is TRBV18, the J call TRBJ2-2; D is unresolved. V was shortened by 3 bases and J by 1 base, with 12 bases between the two germline ends. CDR1 KGHSH and CDR2 LQKENI come from the germline V gene. CDR3 length: 16 amino acids. The CDR3 reads CASSPLLAENTGELFF. For the CDR3, the DNA is TGTGCCAGCTCACCTCTTTTGGCCGAGAACACCGGGGAGCTGTTTTTT.

This chain joins TRBV18 and TRBJ2-7; 7 bases align to TRBD1. After removal of 4 bases from V and 2 bases from J, the junction contained 2 bases not matched to a gene. Germline V gene sequence: CDR1 KGHSH, CDR2 LQKENI. The CDR3 is made up of 13 amino acids. The CDR3 bases are TGTGCCAGCTCACTGGGACAGACCTACGAGCAGTACTTC. It specifies CASSLGQTYEQYF.

This chain joins TRBV19 and TRBJ1-2; D gene ambiguous. This CDR3 is built from 12 residues. The ends were cut back, 5 bases at V and 4 bases at J, with 8 bases in the middle. The germline CDR1 and CDR2 sequences are LNHDA and SQIVND (reference sequence). Here the CDR3 DNA reads TGTGCCAGTAGTCTGGACCTCTATGGCTACACCTTC. Translating gives CASSLDLYGYTF.

The chain couples TRBV18 to TRBJ1-2; D uncertain. CDR1 and CDR2 from the germline V gene are KGHSH and LQKENI. V gave up 2 bases and J gave up 8 bases, with 12 bases separating them. This CDR3 spans 13 amino acids. CDR3 nucleotide sequence: TGTGCCAGCTCACCAGGGTACGGGAACGGCTACACCTTC. This encodes CASSPGYGNGYTF.

This chain links TRBV23-1 with TRBJ1-6; perhaps TRBD1 as D (6 bases). TRBV23-1 is an ORF, and what it does is uncertain. Trimming took 4 bases from V and 7 from J, leaving 11 bases between them. This CDR3 region has 14 residues. The CDR3 sequence: CASSRGQRNSPLHF. In DNA, the CDR3 is TGCGCCAGCAGTCGAGGACAGAGAAATTCACCCCTCCACTTT.

This clone was observed a single time. The gene calls are TRBV6-5 and TRBJ2-7; D not resolved. This CDR3 has 12 amino acids. V was shortened by 8 bases and J by 5 bases, with 13 bases between the two germline ends. The germline V gene has CDR1 MNHEY and CDR2 SVGAGI. The CDR3 here is CASRDNSDEQYF. In DNA, the CDR3 is TGTGCCAGCCGCGATAATTCGGACGAGCAGTACTTC.

J is TRBJ2-7 and V is TRBV6-5; TRBD1 might be the D (6 bases). The CDR3 has 12 residues. V was pared by 0 bases and J by 7 bases, with 7 bases between. Germline V gives CDR1 MNHEY, CDR2 SVGAGI. The CDR3 protein is CASSYSGTEQYF. The CDR3 DNA reads TGTGCCAGCAGTTACTCCGGGACAGAGCAGTACTTC.

CDR3 protein: CASSLGFGPTDTQYF. DNA for the CDR3: TGTGCCAGCAGCTTAGGATTTGGGCCCACAGATACGCAGTATTTT. V is TRBV7-6 and J is TRBJ2-3; no reliable D call. Trimming left V 1 base short and J 2 bases short, with 10 bases between. The germline CDR1 and CDR2 sequences are SGHVS and FNYEAQ. The CDR3 is made up of 15 amino acids.

The rearrangement uses TRBV2 and TRBJ2-2, with no clear D. Germline loops: CDR1 SNHLY, CDR2 FYNNEI. The CDR3 sequence is 15 residues long. V was cut by 2 bases and J by 0 bases, with 7 bases left in between. CDR3 sequence reads: CASSELGPNTGELFF. DNA for the CDR3: TGTGCCAGCAGTGAACTGGGCCCGAACACCGGGGAGCTGTTTTTT.

Worth noting for this clone: An end of the junction does not agree with germline; a read error may underlie this. The chain joins TRBV4-1 to TRBJ1-1, with a possible D match to TRBD1 (6 bases). CDR3 length: 13 amino acids. The germline CDR1 and CDR2 sequences are MGHRA and YSYEKL. CDR3 DNA sequence: TGCGCCAGCAACCAACAGGGCTCCACTGAAGCTTTCTTT. As protein: CASNQQGSTEAFF.